This TCR beta chain came from a study of T cell responses to AZD1222 COVID-19 vaccine. Findings of the study overall: Females outnumbered males among donors, who were mostly white British; clonal diversity was possibly underestimated. CD4 TCRs associated with vaccination spanned spike, dominating at 160-218 and 743-854.

Clones were sequenced by immunoSEQ multiplex PCR, and TCRdb holds only the in-frame ones, with some missing. The sample has fewer than 150,000 clones, roughly 90% seen once. With regard to this clone: Its antigen is not identified.

Pooling of second doses given at about 4 or about 12 weeks was done. The source material was peripheral blood, sampled 28 days after the second AZD1222 dose. The TCR sequence derives from an adult who received the AZD1222 COVID-19 vaccine.

This chain's CDR3 is CASTATGSLGEKLFF. The CDR3 DNA is TGTGCCAGCACCGCCACAGGGAGTCTCGGTGAAAAACTGTTTTTT. The chain carries TRBV27 and TRBJ1-4; D possibly corresponds to TRBD1 (6 bases). The CDR3 spans 15 residues. V dropped 7 bases and J dropped 7 bases, with 19 bases sitting between them. Germline values: CDR1 MNHEY, CDR2 SMNVEV (reference sequence).